This TCR beta chain appears in the sequencing data of a study of blood T cell repertoires in COVID-19. Overall study context: Samples of COVID-19 (acute and convalescent) were obtained from the United States, Italy and Spain.

This table comes from immunoSEQ multiplex PCR, and its TCRdb copy is limited to in-frame clones, with some not included. Found here are about 200,000 clones, about three quarters of them singletons; the top ten hold 5.5%. CDR3 length: 15 residues. Trimming pared 1 base from V and 6 bases from J, leaving 13 bases between. Germline V gene lookup returns CDR1 LNHDA and CDR2 SQIVND (reference sequence). The TCR was taken from a woman aged 70-85 years with acute or convalescent COVID-19. The sequenced sample was peripheral blood. The chain couples TRBV19 to TRBJ2-1, with D unresolved. CDR3 nucleotide sequence: TGTGCCAGTAGTATAGTAGCAAGCGTCTCCAATGAGCAGTTCTTC. Protein product: CASSIVASVSNEQFF.